The entry below describes one T cell receptor beta chain. The antigen it recognizes is unknown. No much larger clone is present one base from it, and per-base qualities are unavailable. These data originate in a study of blood T cells in healthy people across ages (dated by TCRdb to 2014 to 2015). Regarding the research as a whole: In model experiments, roughly one uniquely barcoded TCR beta cDNA molecule per two T cells was captured by template switching. Donors were grouped into four age groups: young (average roughly 15 years), middle-aged (39), aged (roughly 62) and long-lived (over 80). Age-related changes in TCR beta repertoire diversity were measured in the study by deep sequencing normalized with unique cDNA molecular identifiers. Using the same blood draw, the study looked at two additional independent replicas of 1 million unique cDNA reads for two donors, one aged 18 to 29 and the other aged 80 or older. To avoid experimental bias, donors of different ages were spread randomly across the sequencing lanes. What the study reported, not specific to this receptor: Estimates of total diversity based on one million sequenced T cells were considered lower bounds and underestimates. As age increased, observed TCR beta diversity per million T cells dropped in a roughly linear way, and a significant reduction was already evident by age 40. The percentage of naive T cells measured by flow cytometry correlated strongly with observed TCR beta diversity. Since profiling was done on bulk unsorted PBMCs, naive and antigen-experienced compartments could not be conclusively compared. Donor CMV infection status was unknown, potentially confounding age-related changes in expanded clonotypes. The long-lived group showed more naive CD4+ T cells, fewer expanded clones and increased TCR diversity than the aged group, suggesting age selection.

Systemically healthy Caucasian individuals from Russia, around 39 in total and aged roughly 6 to 100 years, were included as donors. Each donor gave around 9 milliliters of peripheral blood, collected into EDTA-treated Vacutainer tubes. PBMCs were isolated by Ficoll-Paque density-gradient centrifugation, with at least 6 million obtained per sample. Trizol reagent was used to extract total RNA from the PBMCs, yielding at least 6 micrograms per sample. The percentages of naive CD45RAhigh/CD27high T cells were determined by flow cytometry on a PBMC aliquot from every donor. Receptor amplification or capture employed 5' RACE. The listed sequencing device is Illumina HiSeq 2500. A second roughly 7 to 11 cycle PCR used a sample-barcoded 5' primer and a J-beta primer mix. Each TCR beta cDNA molecule received a unique molecular identifier from a template-switch 5' adaptor carrying 12 random nucleotides. Each sample yielded at least 3 million CDR3-containing paired-end reads. First-strand cDNA synthesis was performed from all RNA using the Mint cDNA synthesis kit, with priming by a TRBC-specific oligonucleotide. Following uracil-DNA glycosylase treatment, a first 18-cycle PCR with universal primers M1SS and BC2_uni_R was performed on all cDNA. On the study's bioinformatics: Normalization of each sample was performed by random selection of 1 million high-quality reads, each carrying a distinct molecular identifier. Instead of being binned into consensus sequences, reads that shared molecular identifiers were thrown out. MiTCR, with a Q25 quality threshold and the strictest error-elimination algorithm, was used for CDR3 identification, clonotype clustering and error correction. A nonparametric unseen species model using Euler transformation provided a lower-bound estimate of total TCR beta diversity. TCRdb cleaned the public reads at Q25 with fastp, built clones with MiXCR and kept in-frame beta chains. Every entry covers one CDR3 protein and lists the most common genes and DNA from its rows. TCRdb, rather than the study authors, made the V and J calls. This sample holds about 780,000 distinct CDR3 sequences; roughly 60% were observed only once. The ten largest make up around a quarter of the sample.

The germline V gene yields LGHNA for CDR1 and YNFKEQ for CDR2. Compared with germline, V lacks 4 bases and J lacks 5 bases; bases without a gene match: 8. From its cysteine to its phenylalanine, the CDR3 spans 15 amino acids. The CDR3 DNA has 45 bases and is translated from base 1. The material sequenced was blood. The V and J segments used are TRBV4-2 and TRBJ2-4, and 7 junctional nucleotides match TRBD1. The receptor was isolated from a man younger than 40 in good health. The nucleotide sequence is TGTGCCAGCAGCCTACTCGACAGGGACCAAAACATTCAGTACTTC. Its protein reads: CASSLLDRDQNIQYF.